This entry describes one T cell receptor (beta chain). The junction shows a germline mismatch at one end, possibly a read error. Combining a sample-barcoded 5' primer with a J-beta primer mix, a second PCR ran for about 7 to 12 cycles. TCRdb reprocessed the 5' RACE reads via MiXCR and lists one record per CDR3 protein. The profile shows some 1.4 million distinct CDR3 sequences, 42% of them singletons. The data derive from a study of blood T cells in healthy people across ages. CDR1 and CDR2 from the germline V gene are LGHNA and YNFKEQ. The CDR3 is 14 residues long. Sequencing input: blood. This clonotype was sampled from a woman under 30 in good health. V gene TRBV4-2 combines with J gene TRBJ1-3; D call uncertain. CDR3 amino acids: CASSQDGGGNAIYF. The CDR3 DNA is TGTGCCAGCAGCCAAGACGGCGGTGGAAACGCCATATATTTT.